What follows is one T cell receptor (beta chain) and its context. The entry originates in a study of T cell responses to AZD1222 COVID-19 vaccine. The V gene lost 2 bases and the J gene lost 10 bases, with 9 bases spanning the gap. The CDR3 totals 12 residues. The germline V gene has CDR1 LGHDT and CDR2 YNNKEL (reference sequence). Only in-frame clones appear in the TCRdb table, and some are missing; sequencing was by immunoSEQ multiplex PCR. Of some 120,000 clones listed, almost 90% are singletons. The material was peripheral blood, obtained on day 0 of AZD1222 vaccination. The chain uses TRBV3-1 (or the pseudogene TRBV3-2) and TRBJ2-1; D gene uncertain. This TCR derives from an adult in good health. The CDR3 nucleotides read TGTGCCAGCAGCCAATCAAAAGACGAGCAGTTCTTC. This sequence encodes CASSQSKDEQFF.